The T cell receptor beta chain under discussion was sequenced for a study of shared clonotypes between healthy human individuals. General study points: A small donor pool kept down the genetic and exposure-history diversity that was represented.

Sequenced by immunoSEQ multiplex PCR; TCRdb stores in-frame clones only, minus some. The sample lists about 2.3 million clones, more than 85% occurring once. To note about this clone: Antigen specificity is unknown.

None of the donors, who were healthy HIV-negative adults, had recently had acute infections or vaccinations. Losses at the gene ends were 3 bases for V and 8 bases for J; bases not matched to a gene: 11. The CDR3 contains 16 residues. Germline V lookup: CDR1 SGHTA, CDR2 FQGNSA. V usage is TRBV7-2 and J usage is TRBJ2-1; 9 bases agree with TRBD2. Material for sequencing was naive CD4+ T cells from PBMCs. As to subset: CD45RA+ positively selected. The receptor comes from a man younger than 35 in good health. Some clones in this sample may be carry-over from other donors' samples. CDR3 amino acids: CASSLGSGRINDEQFF. The CDR3 DNA follows: TGTGCCAGCAGCTTGGGGAGCGGGAGGATTAACGATGAGCAGTTCTTC.